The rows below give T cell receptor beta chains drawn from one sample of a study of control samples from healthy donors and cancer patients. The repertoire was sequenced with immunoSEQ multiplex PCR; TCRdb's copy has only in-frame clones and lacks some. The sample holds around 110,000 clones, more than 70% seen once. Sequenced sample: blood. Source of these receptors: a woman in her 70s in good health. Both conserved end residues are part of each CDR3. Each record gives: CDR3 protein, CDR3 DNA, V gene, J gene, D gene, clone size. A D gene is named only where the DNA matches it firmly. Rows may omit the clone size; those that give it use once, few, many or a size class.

CDR3: CASSLTTVFF
DNA: TGTGCCAGCAGTTTGACAACGGTGTTTTTT
V: TRBV12-3/TRBV12-4
J: TRBJ2-2
D: -
size: once

CDR3: CASTLAGGARSNQPQHF
DNA: TGTGCCAGCACCCTGGCAGGAGGGGCGAGGAGCAATCAGCCCCAGCATTTT
V: TRBV5-6
J: TRBJ1-5
D: -
size: few

CDR3: CASSFGRGLGPQHF
DNA: TGTGCCAGCAGTTTCGGCAGGGGGCTTGGCCCCCAGCATTTT
V: TRBV27
J: TRBJ1-5
D: TRBD1
size: -

CDR3: CASVGAAASAFF
DNA: TGTGCCAGTGTGGGGGCGGCGGCATCGGCTTTCTTT
V: TRBV19
J: TRBJ1-1
D: -
size: -

CDR3: CASSVAGGNQPQHF
DNA: TGTGCCAGCAGCGTAGCTGGGGGCAATCAGCCCCAGCATTTT
V: TRBV9
J: TRBJ1-5
D: -
size: once

CDR3: CASSLGRGGDRTFNSPLHF
DNA: TGCGCCAGCAGCCTGGGGCGAGGGGGCGACAGGACGTTTAATTCACCCCTCCACTTT
V: TRBV4-1
J: TRBJ1-6
D: TRBD1
size: -

CDR3: CASSLGQGVYGYTF
DNA: TGTGCCAGCAGTCTTGGACAGGGGGTATATGGCTACACCTTC
V: TRBV6-5
J: TRBJ1-2
D: TRBD1
size: once

CDR3: CASSQVVSTGNTIYF
DNA: TGTGCCAGCAGCCAAGTCGTTTCTACTGGAAACACCATATATTTT
V: TRBV3-1/TRBV3-2
J: TRBJ1-3
D: -
size: once

CDR3: CASSAGQGDEQFF
DNA: TGCGCCAGCAGTGCTGGGCAGGGCGATGAGCAGTTCTTC
V: TRBV10-1
J: TRBJ2-1
D: -
size: few

CDR3: CASSPPPTNTEAFF
DNA: TGTGCCAGTAGTCCCCCCCCGACGAACACTGAAGCTTTCTTT
V: TRBV19
J: TRBJ1-1
D: -
size: -

CDR3: CASSDRNTEAFF
DNA: TGTGCCAGCAGTGACAGGAACACTGAAGCTTTCTTT
V: TRBV6-4
J: TRBJ1-1
D: -
size: -

CDR3: CASSLGGRVSAFF
DNA: TGTGCCAGCAGCTTAGGCGGGAGGGTCTCAGCTTTCTTT
V: TRBV11-2
J: TRBJ1-1
D: -
size: -

CDR3: CASSLELTTGELFF
DNA: TGTGCCAGCAGCTTAGAATTGACCACCGGGGAGCTGTTTTTT
V: TRBV11-3
J: TRBJ2-2
D: -
size: -

CDR3: CASSPILRDEQYF
DNA: TGCGCCAGCAGCCCGATTCTAAGGGACGAGCAGTACTTC
V: TRBV5-1
J: TRBJ2-7
D: -
size: -

CDR3: CATSRDRVVRETQYF
DNA: TGTGCCACCAGCAGAGACAGGGTAGTTAGGGAGACCCAGTACTTC
V: TRBV15
J: TRBJ2-5
D: -
size: -

CDR3: CASRAGTGNTGELFF
DNA: TGTGCCAGCCGCGCCGGGACAGGGAACACCGGGGAGCTGTTTTTT
V: TRBV7-9
J: TRBJ2-2
D: TRBD1
size: -

CDR3: CASSVGGAAVADTQYF
DNA: TGCGCCAGCAGCGTGGGAGGGGCCGCTGTGGCAGATACGCAGTATTTT
V: TRBV5-1
J: TRBJ2-3
D: TRBD2
size: -

CDR3: CASSRQGNTEAFF
DNA: TGTGCCAGCAGCCGACAGGGAAACACTGAAGCTTTCTTT
V: TRBV7-9
J: TRBJ1-1
D: TRBD1
size: -

CDR3: CSVGTGTGGSGELFF
DNA: TGCAGCGTTGGGACTGGAACGGGGGGCTCCGGGGAGCTGTTTTTT
V: TRBV29-1
J: TRBJ2-2
D: -
size: -

CDR3: CASSKQGFEQYF
DNA: TGTGCCAGTAGTAAACAGGGTTTCGAGCAGTACTTC
V: TRBV19
J: TRBJ2-7
D: -
size: -

CDR3: CASSMWSSYNEQFF
DNA: TGTGCCAGTAGTATGTGGAGCTCCTACAATGAGCAGTTCTTC
V: TRBV19
J: TRBJ2-1
D: -
size: -

CDR3: CASSPGGYLNTEAFF
DNA: TGTGCCAGCAGTCCCGGTGGTTATTTGAACACTGAAGCTTTCTTT
V: TRBV6-5
J: TRBJ1-1
D: -
size: -

CDR3: CASSQVAGSNEKLFF
DNA: TGTGCCAGCAGCCAAGTGGCAGGCTCTAATGAAAAACTGTTTTTT
V: TRBV3-1/TRBV3-2
J: TRBJ1-4
D: -
size: -

CDR3: CASSQVLARAEAFF
DNA: TGCGCCAGCAGCCAAGTACTCGCGCGCGCTGAAGCTTTCTTT
V: TRBV4-1
J: TRBJ1-1
D: -
size: -

CDR3: CASTSQPQHF
DNA: TGCGCCAGCACTTCTCAGCCCCAGCATTTT
V: TRBV23-1
J: TRBJ1-5
D: -
size: -

CDR3: CASSLQGTSPYEQYF
DNA: TGTGCCAGCAGCCTACAGGGGACCTCACCCTACGAGCAGTACTTC
V: TRBV11-2
J: TRBJ2-7
D: TRBD1
size: -

CDR3: CASSQGGGGGAYEQYF
DNA: TGTGCCAGCAGCCAGGGGGGGGGCGGGGGCGCCTACGAGCAGTACTTC
V: TRBV7-2
J: TRBJ2-7
D: -
size: -

CDR3: CASSQVTGPDSPLHF
DNA: TGCGCCAGCAGCCAAGTAACAGGGCCGGATTCACCCCTCCACTTT
V: TRBV4-3
J: TRBJ1-6
D: -
size: -

CDR3: CAISIPELETQYF
DNA: TGTGCCATCAGTATCCCGGAACTGGAGACCCAGTACTTC
V: TRBV10-3
J: TRBJ2-5
D: -
size: -

CDR3: CASSRGISTDTQYF
DNA: TGCGCCAGCAGTCGGGGGATAAGCACAGATACGCAGTATTTT
V: TRBV10-1
J: TRBJ2-3
D: -
size: -

CDR3: CASSHSWGGEKLFF
DNA: TGCGCCAGCAGCCACTCATGGGGGGGGGAAAAACTGTTTTTT
V: TRBV4-3
J: TRBJ1-4
D: -
size: -

CDR3: CASSLYRDNTEAFF
DNA: TGCGCCAGCAGCTTGTACAGGGACAACACTGAAGCTTTCTTT
V: TRBV5-1
J: TRBJ1-1
D: -
size: -

CDR3: CASSDSKNIQYF
DNA: TGCGCCAGCAGTGACAGCAAAAACATTCAGTACTTC
V: TRBV10-1
J: TRBJ2-4
D: -
size: -

CDR3: CASSPLGNTEAFF
DNA: TGTGCCAGCAGCCCCTTGGGGAACACTGAAGCTTTCTTT
V: TRBV7-3
J: TRBJ1-1
D: -
size: -

CDR3: CASKRQGDGSPLHF
DNA: TGTGCCAGCAAACGACAGGGTGACGGTTCACCCCTCCACTTT
V: TRBV18
J: TRBJ1-6
D: TRBD1
size: once

CDR3: CASSATENTEAFF
DNA: TGTGCCAGCAGCGCGACAGAGAACACTGAAGCTTTCTTT
V: TRBV12-3/TRBV12-4
J: TRBJ1-1
D: -
size: -

CDR3: CASRPTGNEQFF
DNA: TGTGCCAGCCGTCCGACAGGCAATGAGCAGTTCTTC
V: TRBV2
J: TRBJ2-1
D: -
size: -

CDR3: CASSLGTVGQPQHF
DNA: TGCGCCAGCAGCTTGGGGACAGTAGGTCAGCCCCAGCATTTT
V: TRBV5-1
J: TRBJ1-5
D: -
size: -

CDR3: CASSTRDSSYNSPLHF
DNA: TGTGCCAGTAGTACGCGTGACAGCTCCTATAATTCACCCCTCCACTTT
V: TRBV19
J: TRBJ1-6
D: -
size: -

CDR3: CSCSEGTNTEAFF
DNA: TGCAGCTGCAGTGAGGGGACGAACACTGAAGCTTTCTTT
V: TRBV29-1
J: TRBJ1-1
D: -
size: -

CDR3: CASSGQGRSEGYTF
DNA: TGTGCCAGCAGCGGACAGGGAAGGTCGGAAGGCTACACCTTC
V: TRBV9
J: TRBJ1-2
D: TRBD1
size: -